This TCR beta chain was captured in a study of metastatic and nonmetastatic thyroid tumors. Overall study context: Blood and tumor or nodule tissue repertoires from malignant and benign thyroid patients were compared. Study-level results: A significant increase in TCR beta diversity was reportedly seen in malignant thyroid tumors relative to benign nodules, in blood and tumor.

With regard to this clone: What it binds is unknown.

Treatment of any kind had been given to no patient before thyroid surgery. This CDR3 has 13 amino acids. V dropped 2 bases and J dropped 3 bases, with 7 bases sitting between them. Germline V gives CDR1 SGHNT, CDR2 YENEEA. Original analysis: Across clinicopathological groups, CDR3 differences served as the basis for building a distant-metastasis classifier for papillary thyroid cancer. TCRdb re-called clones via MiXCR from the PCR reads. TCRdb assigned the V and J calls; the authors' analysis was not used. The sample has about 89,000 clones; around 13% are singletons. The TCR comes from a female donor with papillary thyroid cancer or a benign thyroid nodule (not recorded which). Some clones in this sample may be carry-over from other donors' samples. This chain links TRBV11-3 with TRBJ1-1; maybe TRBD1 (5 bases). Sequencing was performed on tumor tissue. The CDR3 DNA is TGTGCCAGCAGCTTACAGGGCGACACTGAAGCTTTCTTT. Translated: CASSLQGDTEAFF.